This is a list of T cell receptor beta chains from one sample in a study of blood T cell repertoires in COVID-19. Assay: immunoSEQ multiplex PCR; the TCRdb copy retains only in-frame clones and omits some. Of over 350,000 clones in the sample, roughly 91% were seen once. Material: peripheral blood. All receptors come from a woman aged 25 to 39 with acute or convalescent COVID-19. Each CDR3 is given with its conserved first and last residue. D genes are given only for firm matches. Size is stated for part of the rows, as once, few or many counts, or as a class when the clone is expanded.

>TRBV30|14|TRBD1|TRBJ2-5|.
CAWRGDRGKETQYF
TGTGCCTGGAGGGGGGACAGGGGAAAAGAGACCCAGTACTTC
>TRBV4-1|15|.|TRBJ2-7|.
CASSQVAPSSYEQYF
TGCGCCAGCAGCCAAGTAGCCCCAAGCTCCTACGAGCAGTACTTC
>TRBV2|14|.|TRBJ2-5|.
CASSEEGGGETQYF
TGTGCCAGCAGTGAGGAAGGGGGTGGAGAGACCCAGTACTTC
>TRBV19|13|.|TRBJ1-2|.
CASSIMTGGGYTF
TGTGCCAGTAGTATAATGACAGGTGGTGGCTACACCTTC
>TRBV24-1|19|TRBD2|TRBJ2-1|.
CATSDSDYLEGTNYNEQFF
TGTGCCACCAGTGATTCAGATTACCTGGAAGGGACTAACTACAATGAGCAGTTCTTC
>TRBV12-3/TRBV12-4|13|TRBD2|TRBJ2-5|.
CASSGTRSETQYF
TGTGCCAGCAGCGGGACTAGATCGGAGACCCAGTACTTC
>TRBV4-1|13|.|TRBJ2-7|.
CASSQGGGYEQYF
TGCGCCAGCAGCCAAGGGGGCGGCTACGAGCAGTACTTC
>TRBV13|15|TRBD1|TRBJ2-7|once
CASSIRDREYYEQYF
TGTGCCAGCAGCATCCGGGACAGGGAATACTACGAGCAGTACTTC
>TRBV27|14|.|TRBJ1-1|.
CASSYRGGGTEAFF
TGTGCCAGCAGTTATCGAGGGGGGGGGACTGAAGCTTTCTTT
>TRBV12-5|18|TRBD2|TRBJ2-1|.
CASGPGLAGAYSYNEQFF
TGTGCTAGTGGCCCAGGACTAGCGGGGGCCTACTCCTACAATGAGCAGTTCTTC
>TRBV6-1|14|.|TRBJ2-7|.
CASSESREPSEQYF
TGTGCCAGCAGTGAAAGTCGTGAGCCTAGCGAGCAGTACTTC
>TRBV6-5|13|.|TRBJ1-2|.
CASKLGAGYGYTF
TGTGCCAGCAAGTTGGGGGCCGGCTATGGCTACACCTTC
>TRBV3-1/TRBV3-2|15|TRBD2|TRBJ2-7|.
CASSRGTSVSYEQYF
TGTGCCAGCAGCCGAGGGACTAGCGTCTCCTACGAGCAGTACTTC
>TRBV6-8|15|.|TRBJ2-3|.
CASSYRGGDRDTQYF
TGTGCCAGCAGTTACAGAGGGGGGGATAGAGATACGCAGTATTTT
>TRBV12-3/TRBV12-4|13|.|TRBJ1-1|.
CASSWRGGTEAFF
TGTGCCAGCAGTTGGCGGGGGGGCACTGAAGCTTTCTTT
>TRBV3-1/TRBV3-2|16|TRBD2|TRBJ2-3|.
CASSQERGAFTDTQYF
TGTGCCAGCAGCCAAGAGCGGGGGGCATTCACAGATACGCAGTATTTT
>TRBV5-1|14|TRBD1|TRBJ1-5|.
CASSLVGGGKPQHF
TGCGCCAGCAGCTTGGTAGGGGGCGGGAAGCCCCAGCATTTT
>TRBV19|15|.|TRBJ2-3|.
CASSATGVHTDTQYF
TGTGCCAGTAGCGCGACGGGGGTACACACAGATACGCAGTATTTT
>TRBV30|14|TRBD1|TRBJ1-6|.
CAWKWGQGISPLHF
TGTGCCTGGAAATGGGGACAGGGAATTTCACCCCTCCACTTT
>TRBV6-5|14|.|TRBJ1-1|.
CASNPSEGGPEAFF
TGTGCCAGCAACCCCTCCGAGGGAGGACCTGAAGCTTTCTTT
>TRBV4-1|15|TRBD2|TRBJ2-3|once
CASSLSGGASDTQYF
TGCGCCAGCAGCCTGAGCGGGGGGGCCTCAGATACGCAGTATTTT
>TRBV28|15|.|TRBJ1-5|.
CASSLSRGKNQPQHF
TGTGCCAGCAGTTTGAGTAGGGGGAAGAATCAGCCCCAGCATTTT
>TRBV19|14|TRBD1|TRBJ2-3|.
CASSPTGVPDTQYF
TGTGCCAGTAGTCCTACAGGGGTTCCAGATACGCAGTATTTT
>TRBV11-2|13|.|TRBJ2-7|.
CASSLGSPDEQYF
TGTGCCAGCAGCTTAGGTAGCCCAGACGAGCAGTACTTC
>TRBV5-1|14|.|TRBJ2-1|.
CASSLRTLDGEQFF
TGCGCCAGCAGCCTTCGGACATTAGACGGGGAGCAGTTCTTC
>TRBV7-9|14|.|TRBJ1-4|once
CASSLDQGREKLFF
TGTGCCAGCAGCTTAGACCAGGGGCGCGAAAAACTGTTTTTT
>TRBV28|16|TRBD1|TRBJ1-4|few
CASSSNYRGNNEKLFF
TGTGCCAGCAGTTCCAACTACAGGGGTAATAATGAAAAACTGTTTTTT
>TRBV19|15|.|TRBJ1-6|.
CASSIPRGSNSPLHF
TGTGCCAGTAGTATCCCCAGGGGTTCAAATTCACCCCTCCACTTT
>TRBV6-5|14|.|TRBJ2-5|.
CASSRRRWGETQYF
TGTGCCAGCAGTCGGAGACGTTGGGGCGAGACCCAGTACTTC
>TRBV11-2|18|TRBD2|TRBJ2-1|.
CASSEGWGSGAVYNEQFF
TGTGCCAGCAGCGAAGGGTGGGGTAGCGGGGCAGTATACAATGAGCAGTTCTTC
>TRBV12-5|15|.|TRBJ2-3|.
CASGLGRGSTDTQYF
TGTGCTAGTGGTTTGGGGCGGGGTTCCACAGATACGCAGTATTTT
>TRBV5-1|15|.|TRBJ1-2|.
CASSWVRGSAYGYTF
TGCGCCAGCAGCTGGGTGAGGGGGTCGGCCTATGGCTACACCTTC
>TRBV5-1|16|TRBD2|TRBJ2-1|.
CASSLVPSGGFNEQFF
TGCGCCAGCAGCTTGGTCCCTAGCGGGGGCTTCAATGAGCAGTTCTTC
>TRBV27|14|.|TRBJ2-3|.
CASSFGVSTDTQYF
TGTGCCAGCAGTTTCGGGGTTAGCACAGATACGCAGTATTTT
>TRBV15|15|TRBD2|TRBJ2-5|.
CATSLTSGGQETQYF
TGTGCCACCAGCTTGACTAGCGGGGGCCAAGAGACCCAGTACTTC
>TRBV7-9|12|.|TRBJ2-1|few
CASLIKGNEQFF
TGTGCCAGCCTCATTAAGGGGAATGAGCAGTTCTTC
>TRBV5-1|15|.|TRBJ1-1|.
CASSLTGNVWDEAFF
TGCGCCAGCAGCTTGACGGGGAACGTCTGGGATGAAGCTTTCTTT
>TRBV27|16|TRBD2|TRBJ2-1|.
CASSLKGSGVYNEQFF
TGTGCCAGCAGTTTAAAGGGTAGCGGGGTGTACAATGAGCAGTTCTTC
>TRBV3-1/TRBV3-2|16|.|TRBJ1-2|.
CASSQRQRGASYGYTF
TGTGCCAGCAGCCAAAGGCAGCGGGGGGCGAGTTATGGCTACACCTTC
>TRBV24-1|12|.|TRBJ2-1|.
CATSHPRGEQFF
TGTGCCACCAGTCACCCCCGGGGTGAGCAGTTCTTC
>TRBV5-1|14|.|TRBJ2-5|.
CASSPGLGGETQYF
TGCGCCAGCAGCCCAGGACTAGGGGGGGAGACCCAGTACTTC
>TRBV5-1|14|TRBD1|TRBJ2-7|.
CASRRDSLSYEQYF
TGCGCCAGCAGGAGGGACAGCCTCTCCTACGAGCAGTACTTC
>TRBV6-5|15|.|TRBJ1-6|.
CASRRSSIGNSPLHF
TGTGCCAGCAGGCGAAGTTCGATCGGTAATTCACCCCTCCACTTT
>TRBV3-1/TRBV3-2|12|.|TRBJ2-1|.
CASSQNALEQFF
TGTGCCAGCAGCCAAAACGCCCTAGAGCAGTTCTTC
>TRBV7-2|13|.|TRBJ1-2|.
CASSPPGETGYTF
TGTGCCAGCAGCCCTCCGGGAGAGACTGGCTACACCTTC
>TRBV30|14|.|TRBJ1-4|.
CAWSVQTYNEKLFF
TGTGCCTGGAGTGTACAGACATATAATGAAAAACTGTTTTTT
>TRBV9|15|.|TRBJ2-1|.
CASSVELAAYNEQFF
TGTGCCAGCAGCGTAGAATTAGCAGCCTACAATGAGCAGTTCTTC
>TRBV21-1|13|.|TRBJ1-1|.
CASSKESTTEAFF
TGTGCCAGCAGCAAAGAGAGTACCACTGAAGCTTTCTTT
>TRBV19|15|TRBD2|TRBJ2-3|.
CASSIGASGGNTQYF
TGTGCCAGTAGTATAGGGGCTAGCGGGGGGAATACGCAGTATTTT
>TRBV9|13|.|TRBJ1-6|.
CASSIEGVPPLHF
TGTGCCAGCAGCATAGAGGGGGTTCCACCCCTCCACTTT
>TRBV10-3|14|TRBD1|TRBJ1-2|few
CAIRSPRQGPGYTF
TGTGCCATCAGATCACCAAGACAGGGACCTGGCTACACCTTC
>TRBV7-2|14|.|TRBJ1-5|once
CASSLTAFDQPQHF
TGTGCCAGCAGCCTAACAGCATTTGACCAGCCCCAGCATTTT
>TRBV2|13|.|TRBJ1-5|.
CASSARGNQPQHF
TGTGCCAGCAGCGCCAGGGGCAATCAGCCCCAGCATTTT